These T cell receptor beta chains were read from a single sample in a study of blood T cell repertoires in COVID-19. The table came from immunoSEQ multiplex PCR; TCRdb's copy has only in-frame clones and leaves some out. The table includes around 200,000 clones, 80% to 90% detected once. The source material was peripheral blood. These receptors all stem from an elderly woman with acute or convalescent COVID-19. Each CDR3 is given with its conserved first and last residue. A D gene is named only where the DNA matches it firmly. For some rows the clone size is stated as once, few or many, or as a class when expanded; others skip it.

J	size	D	V	DNA	CDR3
TRBJ1-2	-	-	TRBV10-1	TGCGCCAGCAGTGATGAGGATTATGGCTACACCTTC	CASSDEDYGYTF
TRBJ1-2	-	-	TRBV27	TGTGCCAGCAGTTTAAAGGGGGAAGCTGCTCCCTATGGCTACACCTTC	CASSLKGEAAPYGYTF
TRBJ2-7	once	TRBD1	TRBV5-5	TGTGCCAGCAGCTCCAGGGGGTACGGCTACGAGCAGTACTTC	CASSSRGYGYEQYF
TRBJ2-5	-	TRBD1	TRBV7-2	TGTGCCAGCAGCCGTGACAGGGAAATGGAGACCCAGTACTTC	CASSRDREMETQYF
TRBJ2-5	once	TRBD2	TRBV5-1	TGCGCCAGCAGCGGAGGACTAGCTCTTCAAGAGACCCAGTACTTC	CASSGGLALQETQYF
TRBJ2-3	-	TRBD2	TRBV5-1	TGCGCCAGCAGCTCCGGACTAGCGGGAGCCACAGATACGCAGTATTTT	CASSSGLAGATDTQYF
TRBJ2-3	once	TRBD2	TRBV4-1	TGCGCCAGCAGCCAAAGTAGCGGGAGCGGCACAGATACGCAGTATTTT	CASSQSSGSGTDTQYF
TRBJ1-4	-	-	TRBV5-6	TGTGCCAGCAGCCCCCCTCTGGAGGAAAAACTGTTTTTT	CASSPPLEEKLFF
TRBJ2-2	-	-	TRBV7-5	TGTGCCAGAAGCTTAGTCTGGGGGGACAGGGAGAACACCGGGGAGCTGTTTTTT	CARSLVWGDRENTGELFF
TRBJ1-1	-	-	TRBV27	TGTGCCAGCAGTTTTAATAGCCCGAACACTGAAGCTTTCTTT	CASSFNSPNTEAFF
TRBJ1-1	-	-	TRBV4-2	TGTGCCAGCAGCCAGCCCCCCGGGACAACGAACACTGAAGCTTTCTTT	CASSQPPGTTNTEAFF
TRBJ2-7	-	TRBD2	TRBV5-1	TGCGCCAGCAGCTTGGAACTAGCGGGAGGCGAGCAGTACTTC	CASSLELAGGEQYF
TRBJ1-6	-	-	TRBV7-2	TGTGCCAGCAGCTGGTTACGGGGGGATTCACCCCTCCACTTT	CASSWLRGDSPLHF
TRBJ2-5	few	-	TRBV7-9	TGTGCCAGCAGCTTAGGGGAGGCGGGTCAAGAGACCCAGTACTTC	CASSLGEAGQETQYF
TRBJ2-5	-	-	TRBV6-2/TRBV6-3	TGTGCCAGCAGTTACTCGGGATGGGGCCTCCAAGAGACCCAGTACTTC	CASSYSGWGLQETQYF
TRBJ1-4	-	-	TRBV5-1	TGCGCCAGCAGCTTGAGGGCAGGGGAAAATAATGAAAAACTGTTTTTT	CASSLRAGENNEKLFF
TRBJ2-1	few	TRBD2	TRBV10-1	TGCGCCAGCAGTGAGTCCCCGGGAGGCCCCTACAATGAGCAGTTCTTC	CASSESPGGPYNEQFF
TRBJ2-7	-	-	TRBV24-1	TGTGCCACCAGTGATTTTCCGGGAACCCACGAGCAGTACTTC	CATSDFPGTHEQYF
TRBJ1-3	-	-	TRBV27	TGTGCCAGCAGTTTAGTGACGCCTGGAGTCTCTGGAAACACCATATATTTT	CASSLVTPGVSGNTIYF
TRBJ2-5	-	-	TRBV5-1	TGCGCCAGCAGCCCGGAATCAGGGGCTGAGGAGACCCAGTACTTC	CASSPESGAEETQYF
TRBJ1-5	-	-	TRBV6-5	TGTGCCAGCAGTTACGGACTTCTGGAGCCCCAGCATTTT	CASSYGLLEPQHF
TRBJ1-4	-	TRBD1	TRBV29-1	TGCAGCGTGGGGACAGGGGGTAATGAAAAACTGTTTTTT	CSVGTGGNEKLFF
TRBJ1-4	-	-	TRBV5-5	TGTGCCAGCAGCTTGCTGGGGGCCCTGGAAAAACTGTTTTTT	CASSLLGALEKLFF
TRBJ2-7	once	-	TRBV14	TGTGCCAGCAGCCAAGAAACCGCAGGGAGCGGGTCCGAGCAGTACTTC	CASSQETAGSGSEQYF
TRBJ1-2	few	-	TRBV10-3	TGTGCCATCAGTGAGGCTAGACAGATGAACTATGGCTACACCTTC	CAISEARQMNYGYTF
TRBJ2-6	-	TRBD1	TRBV15	TGTGCCACCAGCAGTGACAGGGTTTATGGGGCCAACGTCCTGACTTTC	CATSSDRVYGANVLTF
TRBJ2-5	-	-	TRBV4-3	TGCGCCAGCAGCCAAGGGTTAGCCACCCAGACCCAGTACTTC	CASSQGLATQTQYF
TRBJ2-4	once	TRBD1	TRBV9	TGTGCCAGCAGCGTAGAGGGGCAGGGGGACATTCAGTACTTC	CASSVEGQGDIQYF
TRBJ2-2	-	-	TRBV4-2	TGTGCCAGCAGCCAAGAAGGTCGCACAGTTGGGACCGGGGAGCTGTTTTTT	CASSQEGRTVGTGELFF
TRBJ2-1	few	TRBD1	TRBV6-5	TGTGCCAGCATCGGACAGGCCTACAATGAGCAGTTCTTC	CASIGQAYNEQFF
TRBJ1-4	-	-	TRBV4-3	TGCGCCAGCAGCCAAGACCCCGCTACGGTACTAAATGAAAAACTGTTTTTT	CASSQDPATVLNEKLFF